This T cell receptor (beta chain) is drawn from a study of shared clonotypes between healthy human individuals. Across the study: Serving as donors were two women and three men, whose ages spanned 18 to 49. Study-wide results and limits: It was the non-shared clonotypes that had lower generation probabilities than clonotypes shared by all four donors.

CD4+ cells yielded CD45RA+ naive and CD45RA-negative memory subsets. Sequencing was performed with immunoSEQ multiplex PCR; in TCRdb, only in-frame clones are kept and a portion is missing. The table shows hundreds of thousands of clones, with around 72% occurring only once. As to this clone: Its target is not known.

Sample: memory CD4+ T cells sorted from blood. As to subset: CD45RA-negative fraction. This TCR was sampled from a woman aged 25 to 39 in good health.

The CDR3, as DNA: TGTGCCAGCAGCCTGGCGTTAGCGGGATCATACGAGCAGTACTTC. It specifies CASSLALAGSYEQYF. The chain recombines TRBV28 with TRBJ2-7; 8 nucleotides match TRBD2. CDR1 and CDR2 (germline): MDHEN, SYDVKM. This CDR3 is built from 15 residues. J gave up 4 bases and V 6 bases, and 11 bases lay outside the gene matches.